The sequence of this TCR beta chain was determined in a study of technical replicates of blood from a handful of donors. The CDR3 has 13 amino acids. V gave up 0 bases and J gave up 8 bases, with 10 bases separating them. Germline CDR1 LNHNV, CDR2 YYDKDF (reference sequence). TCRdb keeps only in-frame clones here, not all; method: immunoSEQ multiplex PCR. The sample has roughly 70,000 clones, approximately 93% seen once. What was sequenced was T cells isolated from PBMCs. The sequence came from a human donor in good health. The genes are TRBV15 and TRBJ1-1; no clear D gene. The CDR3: CATSRDKKREAFF. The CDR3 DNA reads TGTGCCACCAGCAGAGATAAGAAGCGCGAAGCTTTCTTT.